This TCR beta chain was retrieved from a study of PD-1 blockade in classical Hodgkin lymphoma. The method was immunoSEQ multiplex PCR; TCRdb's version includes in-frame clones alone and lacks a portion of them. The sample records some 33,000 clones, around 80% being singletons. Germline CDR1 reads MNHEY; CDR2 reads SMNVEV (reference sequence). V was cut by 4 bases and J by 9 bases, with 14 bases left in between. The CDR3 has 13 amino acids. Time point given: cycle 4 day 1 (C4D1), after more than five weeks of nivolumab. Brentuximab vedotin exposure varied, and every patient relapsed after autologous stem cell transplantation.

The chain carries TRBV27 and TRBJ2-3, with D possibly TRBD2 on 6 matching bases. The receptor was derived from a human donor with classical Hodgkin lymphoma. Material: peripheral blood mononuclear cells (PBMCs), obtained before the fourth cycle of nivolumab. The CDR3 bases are TGTGCCAGCAGTTGGGATCTTGGGGGGACGCAGTATTTT. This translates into CASSWDLGGTQYF.